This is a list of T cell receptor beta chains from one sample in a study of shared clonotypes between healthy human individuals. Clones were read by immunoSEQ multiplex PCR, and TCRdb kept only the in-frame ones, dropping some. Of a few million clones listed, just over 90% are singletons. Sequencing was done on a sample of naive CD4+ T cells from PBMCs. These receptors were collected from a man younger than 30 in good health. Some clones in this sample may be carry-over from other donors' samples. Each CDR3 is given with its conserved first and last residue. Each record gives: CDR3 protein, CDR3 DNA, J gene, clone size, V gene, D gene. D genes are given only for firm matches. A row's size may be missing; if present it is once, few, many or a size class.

CDR3: CASSLEANSYEQYF
DNA: TGTGCCAGCAGCTTGGAAGCTAACAGCTACGAGCAGTACTTC
J: TRBJ2-7
size: -
V: TRBV5-4
D: -

CDR3: CASSLGQSYNEQFF
DNA: TGTGCCAGCAGCTTAGGGCAGAGTTACAATGAGCAGTTCTTC
J: TRBJ2-1
size: -
V: TRBV11-2
D: -

CDR3: CASSSGGAANEKLFF
DNA: TGTGCCAGCAGTTCAGGGGGCGCAGCTAATGAAAAACTGTTTTTT
J: TRBJ1-4
size: -
V: TRBV28
D: TRBD1

CDR3: CASIRHIARQGLDDTGELFF
DNA: TGTGCCAGCATTCGCCATATAGCGCGTCAGGGACTAGATGACACCGGGGAGCTGTTTTTT
J: TRBJ2-2
size: -
V: TRBV21-1
D: -

CDR3: CASRGLNYGYTF
DNA: TGTGCCAGCAGGGGGCTGAACTATGGCTACACCTTC
J: TRBJ1-2
size: -
V: TRBV27
D: -

CDR3: CAIRGTSGRNEQFF
DNA: TGCGCCATCAGAGGGACTAGCGGGAGAAATGAGCAGTTCTTC
J: TRBJ2-1
size: -
V: TRBV4-1
D: TRBD2

CDR3: CASSLLIEGPQETQYF
DNA: TGTGCCAGCAGCTTGTTGATAGAGGGCCCGCAAGAGACCCAGTACTTC
J: TRBJ2-5
size: once
V: TRBV5-4
D: -

CDR3: CSVGRQAGQSSYTF
DNA: TGCAGCGTTGGCCGCCAGGCGGGGCAAAGCAGCTACACCTTC
J: TRBJ1-2
size: -
V: TRBV29-1
D: -

CDR3: CASSSGADTAFF
DNA: TGTGCCAGCAGCTCCGGGGCCGATACAGCTTTCTTT
J: TRBJ1-1
size: -
V: TRBV7-9
D: -

CDR3: CSARKLETQYF
DNA: TGCAGTGCGAGAAAGTTGGAGACCCAGTACTTC
J: TRBJ2-5
size: -
V: TRBV20-1
D: -

CDR3: CASRGTYTEAFF
DNA: TGTGCCAGCAGGGGCACCTACACTGAAGCTTTCTTT
J: TRBJ1-1
size: -
V: TRBV25-1
D: -

CDR3: CASSLVSLGGEYGYTF
DNA: TGTGCCAGCAGTTTAGTGAGTCTCGGGGGGGAATATGGCTACACCTTC
J: TRBJ1-2
size: -
V: TRBV28
D: -

CDR3: CASSPPFSSGNF
DNA: TGTGCCAGCAGTCCCCCCTTTTCTAGCGGGAATTTT
J: TRBJ2-2
size: -
V: TRBV28
D: TRBD2

CDR3: CASSPGRNYGYTF
DNA: TGTGCCAGTAGCCCTGGACGCAACTATGGCTACACCTTC
J: TRBJ1-2
size: -
V: TRBV19
D: -

CDR3: CASSLLGVTTAFSGANVLTF
DNA: TGTGCCAGCAGCTTATTAGGGGTAACGACAGCCTTCTCTGGGGCCAACGTCCTGACTTTC
J: TRBJ2-6
size: -
V: TRBV7-3
D: -

CDR3: CASSLTGSAFTDTQYF
DNA: TGCGCCAGCAGCTTAACCGGGAGCGCGTTCACAGATACGCAGTATTTT
J: TRBJ2-3
size: -
V: TRBV5-1
D: -

CDR3: CASSSRTGGANYGYTF
DNA: TGTGCCAGCAGTTCTCGGACAGGGGGTGCTAACTATGGCTACACCTTC
J: TRBJ1-2
size: -
V: TRBV27
D: TRBD1

CDR3: CASSYVQGNYGYTF
DNA: TGTGCCAGCAGTTACGTACAGGGCAACTATGGCTACACCTTC
J: TRBJ1-2
size: -
V: TRBV6-5
D: -

CDR3: CASSPGQTNNGYTF
DNA: TGTGCCAGCAGCCCCGGACAGACCAACAATGGCTACACCTTC
J: TRBJ1-2
size: -
V: TRBV7-3
D: -

CDR3: CASSSLISLYNEQFF
DNA: TGTGCCAGCAGCTCCCTGATCAGTCTCTACAATGAGCAGTTCTTC
J: TRBJ2-1
size: -
V: TRBV7-8
D: -

CDR3: CASSQDQVTGGQPQHF
DNA: TGTGCCAGCAGCCAAGATCAGGTGACAGGGGGTCAGCCCCAGCATTTT
J: TRBJ1-5
size: few
V: TRBV4-2
D: TRBD1

CDR3: CASITRSITYGYTF
DNA: TGCGCCAGCATCACCCGGTCCATTACCTATGGCTACACCTTC
J: TRBJ1-2
size: few
V: TRBV10-1
D: -

CDR3: CASSYRIAGYQETQYF
DNA: TGTGCCAGCAGTTACAGAATAGCGGGGTACCAAGAGACCCAGTACTTC
J: TRBJ2-5
size: -
V: TRBV6-5
D: TRBD2

CDR3: CASSVTPTVNTEAFF
DNA: TGTGCCAGCAGCGTCACCCCGACAGTGAACACTGAAGCTTTCTTT
J: TRBJ1-1
size: -
V: TRBV5-5
D: -

CDR3: CASVLLAGQQETQYF
DNA: TGCGCCAGCGTCCTACTAGCGGGGCAACAAGAGACCCAGTACTTC
J: TRBJ2-5
size: -
V: TRBV5-1
D: TRBD2

CDR3: CASSVGVGNQPQHF
DNA: TGTGCCAGCAGCGTAGGGGTGGGCAATCAGCCCCAGCATTTT
J: TRBJ1-5
size: -
V: TRBV9
D: -

CDR3: CASSLPWAGGNEQFF
DNA: TGTGCCAGCAGCTTACCTTGGGCGGGCGGTAATGAGCAGTTCTTC
J: TRBJ2-1
size: -
V: TRBV7-8
D: -

CDR3: CASSFGQRSGYTF
DNA: TGCGCCAGCAGCTTTGGACAGCGGTCTGGCTACACCTTC
J: TRBJ1-2
size: -
V: TRBV5-1
D: -

CDR3: CASSSNRGRGTDTQYF
DNA: TGTGCCAGCAGCTCTAACAGGGGGCGTGGCACAGATACGCAGTATTTT
J: TRBJ2-3
size: once
V: TRBV7-9
D: TRBD1

CDR3: CASGLGFCWGWNTGELFF
DNA: TGTGCTAGTGGTTTGGGGTTCTGTTGGGGCTGGAACACCGGGGAGCTGTTTTTT
J: TRBJ2-2
size: -
V: TRBV12-5
D: -

CDR3: CASSSRALNTEAFF
DNA: TGTGCCAGCAGTTCCAGAGCACTAAACACTGAAGCTTTCTTT
J: TRBJ1-1
size: -
V: TRBV27
D: -

CDR3: CASSARQGTGELFF
DNA: TGTGCCAGCAGTGCCCGACAGGGGACCGGGGAGCTGTTTTTT
J: TRBJ2-2
size: -
V: TRBV6-1
D: TRBD1

CDR3: CASSLGRGQNTEAFF
DNA: TGCGCCAGCAGCTTGGGACGGGGGCAGAACACTGAAGCTTTCTTT
J: TRBJ1-1
size: -
V: TRBV5-1
D: -

CDR3: CASSLRNTGELFF
DNA: TGTGCCAGCAGTTTACGAAACACCGGGGAGCTGTTTTTT
J: TRBJ2-2
size: -
V: TRBV27
D: -

CDR3: CASTLVLPSNTGELFF
DNA: TGCGCCAGCACCTTGGTTCTCCCTTCGAACACCGGGGAGCTGTTTTTT
J: TRBJ2-2
size: -
V: TRBV5-1
D: -

CDR3: CAISKLGNTEAFF
DNA: TGTGCCATCAGTAAACTCGGGAACACTGAAGCTTTCTTT
J: TRBJ1-1
size: few
V: TRBV10-3
D: -

CDR3: CASSSMSARATEAFF
DNA: TGTGCCAGCAGCTCCATGTCAGCCCGGGCCACTGAAGCTTTCTTT
J: TRBJ1-1
size: -
V: TRBV2
D: -

CDR3: CASSYRGNQPQHF
DNA: TGTGCCAGCAGTTATAGAGGAAATCAGCCCCAGCATTTT
J: TRBJ1-5
size: few
V: TRBV6-5
D: -

CDR3: CASSGGRYYEQYF
DNA: TGTGCCAGCAGCGGCGGACGGTACTACGAGCAGTACTTC
J: TRBJ2-7
size: -
V: TRBV7-2
D: -

CDR3: CASSLILGELFF
DNA: TGTGCCAGCTCACTCATCCTCGGGGAGCTGTTTTTT
J: TRBJ2-2
size: -
V: TRBV18
D: -

CDR3: CAIQAGQGLSYEQYF
DNA: TGTGCCATCCAGGCCGGGCAGGGCTTGTCCTACGAGCAGTACTTC
J: TRBJ2-7
size: -
V: TRBV10-3
D: -

CDR3: CASSPTSAYEQYF
DNA: TGTGCCAGCAGCCCTACTAGTGCCTACGAGCAGTACTTC
J: TRBJ2-7
size: -
V: TRBV4-2
D: -

CDR3: CASSLEGVAGVNEQYF
DNA: TGTGCCAGCAGCTTAGAGGGGGTAGCGGGAGTGAACGAGCAGTACTTC
J: TRBJ2-7
size: -
V: TRBV7-2
D: TRBD2

CDR3: CASSLVTPGNTIYF
DNA: TGTGCCAGCAGCTTAGTAACCCCTGGAAACACCATATATTTT
J: TRBJ1-3
size: -
V: TRBV7-2
D: -

CDR3: CASSLGRTGSNEKLFF
DNA: TGTGCCAGCAGCTTAGGCCGGACAGGGTCTAATGAAAAACTGTTTTTT
J: TRBJ1-4
size: -
V: TRBV7-2
D: TRBD1

CDR3: CASSSGQGNTEAFF
DNA: TGTGCCAGCAGTTCAGGGCAGGGTAACACTGAAGCTTTCTTT
J: TRBJ1-1
size: -
V: TRBV6-6
D: -

CDR3: CASSLREMGNSPLHF
DNA: TGTGCCAGCAGCTTACGGGAGATGGGTAATTCACCCCTCCACTTT
J: TRBJ1-6
size: -
V: TRBV7-2
D: -

CDR3: CASSPRTGSLSYEQYF
DNA: TGTGCCAGCAGCCCACGAACCGGGTCCCTAAGCTACGAGCAGTACTTC
J: TRBJ2-7
size: -
V: TRBV7-9
D: -

CDR3: CATEGGVGNTIYF
DNA: TGTGCCACTGAAGGGGGTGTCGGAAACACCATATATTTT
J: TRBJ1-3
size: -
V: TRBV28
D: -

CDR3: CASSLVDEQFF
DNA: TGTGCCAGCAGTTTAGTCGATGAGCAGTTCTTC
J: TRBJ2-1
size: -
V: TRBV28
D: -

CDR3: CASSLAPGADTQYF
DNA: TGTGCCAGCAGCTTGGCCCCCGGGGCAGATACGCAGTATTTT
J: TRBJ2-3
size: -
V: TRBV5-4
D: -

CDR3: CASSSRVGNSGNTIYF
DNA: TGTGCCAGCAGCTCCAGGGTCGGAAACTCTGGAAACACCATATATTTT
J: TRBJ1-3
size: once
V: TRBV11-2
D: -

CDR3: CASSPRGQGDIRYF
DNA: TGTGCCAGCAGCCCGAGGGGACAGGGGGACATTCGGTACTTC
J: TRBJ2-7
size: -
V: TRBV2
D: TRBD1

CDR3: CSVESSGAYNEQFF
DNA: TGCAGCGTTGAATCTAGCGGCGCCTACAATGAGCAGTTCTTC
J: TRBJ2-1
size: once
V: TRBV29-1
D: TRBD2

CDR3: CASRPGTVSGNTIYF
DNA: TGTGCCAGCAGGCCTGGGACAGTCTCTGGAAACACCATATATTTT
J: TRBJ1-3
size: -
V: TRBV2
D: TRBD1

CDR3: CASSSRRTQGRGRNPLSGYGYTF
DNA: TGTGCCAGCAGTTCAAGACGGACCCAAGGCCGGGGGCGCAACCCACTCTCCGGCTATGGCTACACCTTC
J: TRBJ1-2
size: -
V: TRBV28
D: -

CDR3: CASSWTAGSSGTGELFF
DNA: TGCGCCAGCAGCTGGACCGCAGGGAGTTCGGGCACCGGGGAGCTGTTTTTT
J: TRBJ2-2
size: -
V: TRBV5-1
D: -

CDR3: CASSLGVPGQETQYF
DNA: TGCGCCAGCAGCTTGGGAGTACCCGGACAAGAGACCCAGTACTTC
J: TRBJ2-5
size: -
V: TRBV5-1
D: -

CDR3: CASSRFYSNQPQHF
DNA: TGTGCCAGCAGTCGGTTCTATAGCAATCAGCCCCAGCATTTT
J: TRBJ1-5
size: few
V: TRBV2
D: -

CDR3: CASSYSLAGADTQYF
DNA: TGTGCCAGCAGTTACTCGCTAGCGGGAGCAGATACGCAGTATTTT
J: TRBJ2-3
size: -
V: TRBV6-5
D: TRBD2